The subject of this entry is one T cell receptor (beta chain). Its target is unknown. The sample is drawn from a study of shared clonotypes between healthy human individuals. Study background: Sampling drew on donors who were a couple of women and a few men aged 18 to 49. Study-level results: Researchers sampled blood only, noting tissue repertoires likely differ.

Trimming at V came to 8 bases and at J to 1 base, leaving 9 bases not matched to a gene. This CDR3 has 15 residues. Germline assignment: CDR1 MDHEN and CDR2 SYDVKM. Deep-level assay runs were performed. Only in-frame clones appear in the TCRdb table, and some are missing; sequencing was by immunoSEQ multiplex PCR. Of hundreds of thousands of clones in the sample, over 60% are singletons; the top ten hold around 12%. The source is a middle-aged woman in good health. Some clones in this sample may be carry-over from other donors' samples. The chain uses TRBV28 and TRBJ2-5; 8 bases match TRBD2. Specimen: PBMCs. CDR3 sequence (DNA): TGTGCCAGCCAATTGGCGGGAGGCCCCCAAGAGACCCAGTACTTC. It translates to CASQLAGGPQETQYF.